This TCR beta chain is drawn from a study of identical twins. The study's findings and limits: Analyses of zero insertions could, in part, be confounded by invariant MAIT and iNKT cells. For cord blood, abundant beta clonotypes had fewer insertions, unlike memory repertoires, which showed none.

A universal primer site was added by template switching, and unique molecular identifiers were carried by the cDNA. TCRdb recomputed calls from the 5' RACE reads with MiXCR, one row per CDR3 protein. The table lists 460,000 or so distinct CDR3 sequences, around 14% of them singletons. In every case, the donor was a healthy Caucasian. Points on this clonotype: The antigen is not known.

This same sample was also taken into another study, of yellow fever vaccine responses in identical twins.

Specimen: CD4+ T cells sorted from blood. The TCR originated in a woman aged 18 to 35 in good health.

CDR3 sequence (DNA): TGTGCCAGCAGCCCGCCCTTCCGGGAGACCCAGTACTTC. Translating gives CASSPPFRETQYF. The chain has TRBV7-2 and TRBJ2-5; D ambiguous. The germline V gene has CDR1 SGHTA and CDR2 FQGNSA. Deletions cut 5 bases from V and 5 bases from J, with 12 bases between. This CDR3 is 13 amino acids long.